One and the same sample provided the 8 T cell receptor beta chains below, sequenced in a study of blood T cell repertoires in COVID-19 (dated by TCRdb to 2019 to 2021). Library preparation used the immunoSEQ multiplex PCR assay. TCRdb provides this immuneACCESS table in a form limited to in-frame rearrangements. Some clones are lacking; in checked studies, under half of them reflect an unresolved V gene, and why the rest are absent is not known. The sample has about 26,000 clones on record, approximately 84% of them singletons. The top ten clonotypes cover 50% to 65% of the sample. What was sequenced was peripheral blood. The receptors shown here come from a man aged 50 to 59 with active or convalescent COVID-19.

V and J are TRBV19 and TRBJ2-3; D call uncertain. Per the germline V gene, CDR1 is LNHDA and CDR2 is SQIVND (reference sequence). CDR3 length equals 16 residues. V was pared by 6 bases and J by 1 base, with 17 bases between. The CDR3 DNA reads TGTGCCAGTAGAAGAACCGACTGGCTCGGCACAGATACGCAGTATTTT. This codes for CASRRTDWLGTDTQYF.

This rearrangement joins TRBV19 to TRBJ2-5, with D perhaps matching TRBD1 (6 bases). Trimming removed 3 bases at V and 2 bases at J, with 10 bases between. Germline CDR1 LNHDA, CDR2 SQIVND (reference sequence). The CDR3 sequence is 14 residues long. The CDR3 is CASSIMTGQETQYF. CDR3 DNA sequence: TGTGCCAGTAGTATCATGACAGGTCAAGAGACCCAGTACTTC.

The chain has TRBV6-5 and TRBJ1-5, with no clear D. V lost 6 bases and J 1 base, leaving 10 bases between the germline ends. The germline V gene encodes CDR1 MNHEY and CDR2 SVGAGI. The CDR3 contains 14 residues. The CDR3 loop reads CASREELSNQPQHF. The CDR3 DNA sequence: TGTGCCAGCAGGGAGGAGCTGAGCAATCAGCCCCAGCATTTT.

V gene TRBV4-1 combines with J gene TRBJ1-6, with D hard to call. The CDR3 sequence is 15 residues long. Germline loops: CDR1 MGHRA, CDR2 YSYEKL. Trimming removed 5 bases from V and 7 bases from J, with 15 bases in between. Here the CDR3 DNA reads TGCGCCAGCAGCGATGGACGGAGGGAGAATTCACCCCTCCACTTT. It specifies CASSDGRRENSPLHF.

The rearrangement links TRBV6-2 or TRBV6-3 to TRBJ2-1; TRBD2 might be the D (6 bases). This CDR3 has 12 amino acids. The V end lost 8 bases, the J end lost 6 bases, and 11 bases lay between the germline ends. CDR1 MNHEY and CDR2 SVGEGT come from the germline V gene. CDR3 residues: CASGLGSNEQFF. The CDR3 region has the DNA TGTGCCAGCGGCCTCGGGAGCAATGAGCAGTTCTTC.

The chain links TRBV12-3 or TRBV12-4 to TRBJ2-1; the D is unclear. This CDR3 spans 12 amino acids. V was trimmed by 1 base and J by 10 bases, leaving 8 bases between them. The CDR3 loop reads CASSLVQREQFF. CDR3 DNA sequence: TGTGCCAGCAGTTTAGTTCAGAGGGAGCAGTTCTTC.

J is TRBJ2-7 and V is TRBV28; 7 bases map to TRBD2. The V segment lost 7 bases and the J segment 1 base; nucleotides outside the gene matches: 10. The CDR3 sequence is 15 residues long. CDR1 MDHEN and CDR2 SYDVKM come from the germline V gene. This CDR3 reads CASNSGGGLSYEQYF. CDR3 nucleotide sequence: TGTGCCAGCAATTCTGGGGGAGGGCTGTCCTACGAGCAGTACTTC.

The chain links TRBV3-1 (or the pseudogene TRBV3-2) to TRBJ2-1; 7 bases fit TRBD2. The CDR3 is 18 amino acids. Germline loops: CDR1 LGHDT, CDR2 YNNKEL (reference sequence). V was pared by 2 bases and J by 1 base, with 11 bases of the junction left unmatched. CDR3 bases: TGTGCCAGCAGCCAAACCCGACCACTAGCGTATTCCTACAATGAGCAGTTCTTC. It encodes CASSQTRPLAYSYNEQFF.